A selection of T cell receptor beta chains follows, all from one sample in a study of control samples from healthy donors and cancer patients. Assay: immunoSEQ multiplex PCR; the TCRdb copy retains only in-frame clones and omits some. The top ten clones hold roughly 3.1% of a sample with some 120,000 clones, nearly 90% of them seen once. Sequencing input: blood. Receptors originate from a man aged 50-59 years in good health. The conserved cysteine and the conserved F or W are not part of the CDR3 here. Each record gives: V gene, J gene, CDR3 protein.

TRBV10-2,TRBJ2-3,ASSGTGFTDTQY
TRBV6-5,TRBJ1-5,ASRDLTGGGQPQH
TRBV5-1,TRBJ2-7,ASSLDRGEQY
TRBV29-1,TRBJ1-1,SAWTGRTTEAF
TRBV7-9,TRBJ1-1,ASSSIDYPRDTEAF
TRBV6-1,TRBJ2-3,ASSVGGTGGTDTQY
TRBV30,TRBJ2-7,AWSALFPSATSFEQY
TRBV3-1/TRBV3-2,TRBJ1-4,ASSQDREGSEKLF
TRBV2,TRBJ1-1,ASRGTEAF
TRBV5-1,TRBJ1-1,ASSLGGGMGTEAF
TRBV4-1,TRBJ1-6,ASSLRDRDNSPLH
TRBV2,TRBJ2-2,ASSPDYGGGGELF
TRBV5-5,TRBJ2-1,ASSSGTSVYNEQF
TRBV3-1/TRBV3-2,TRBJ2-3,ASSQVNLPSDTQY
TRBV6-5,TRBJ1-5,ASSLAGVGNQPQH
TRBV24-1,TRBJ2-5,ATSDLGQGETQY
TRBV7-9,TRBJ2-7,ASSPLTGSSYEQY
TRBV3-1/TRBV3-2,TRBJ2-1,ASSQDSWEQF
TRBV18,TRBJ1-1,ASSPKQGASSEAF
TRBV7-8,TRBJ2-5,ASSTFEGPQETQY
TRBV6-1,TRBJ2-5,ASSDGLAGGQETQY
TRBV28,TRBJ1-1,ASIQGGTEAF
TRBV27,TRBJ1-4,ASSLWGANEKLF
TRBV6-5,TRBJ2-4,ASSAPGQGIE
TRBV27,TRBJ2-7,ASSYKRTSGTTYEQY
TRBV11-2,TRBJ2-5,ASSLDGTGQETQY
TRBV5-1,TRBJ2-5,ASSFWQETQY
TRBV4-1,TRBJ1-5,AGSQVLSTDQPQH
TRBV19,TRBJ2-7,ASSIGGGAWEQY
TRBV3-1/TRBV3-2,TRBJ2-5,ASRPERGGWETQY
TRBV19,TRBJ2-1,ASSRIGQPLNEQF
TRBV5-6,TRBJ1-2,ASSSGNYGYT
TRBV7-7,TRBJ1-1,ASSSRENTEAF
TRBV9,TRBJ1-1,ASSVDGFNTEAF
TRBV11-2,TRBJ2-3,ASSLVVGGGTDTQY
TRBV19,TRBJ1-2,ASSIDSSGSLRYGYT
TRBV2,TRBJ1-5,ASRGDSDSNQPQH
TRBV2,TRBJ2-7,ASNTRYEQY
TRBV7-9,TRBJ1-5,ASSAETGGDYSNQPQH
TRBV28,TRBJ2-1,ASSLKPGWGEQF
TRBV12-3/TRBV12-4,TRBJ1-2,ASTLDREFDYT
TRBV15,TRBJ2-7,ATSRYRDSAYEQY
TRBV2,TRBJ1-1,ASSETTVATEAF
TRBV5-1,TRBJ1-3,ASSWGGEQLTSSGNTIY
TRBV13,TRBJ2-4,ASSRNAGAAKNIQY
TRBV30,TRBJ2-1,AWIDRGLRF
TRBV27,TRBJ2-1,ASSLGGPSYNEQF